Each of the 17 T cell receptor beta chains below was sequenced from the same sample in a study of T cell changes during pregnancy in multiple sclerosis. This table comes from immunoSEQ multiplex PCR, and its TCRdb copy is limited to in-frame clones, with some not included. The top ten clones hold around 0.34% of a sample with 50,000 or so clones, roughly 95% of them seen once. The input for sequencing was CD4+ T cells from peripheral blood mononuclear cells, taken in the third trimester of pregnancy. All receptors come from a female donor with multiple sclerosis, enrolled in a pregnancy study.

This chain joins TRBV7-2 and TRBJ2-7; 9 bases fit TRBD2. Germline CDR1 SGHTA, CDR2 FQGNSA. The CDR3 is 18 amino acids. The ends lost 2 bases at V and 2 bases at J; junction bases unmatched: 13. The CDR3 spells CASSLTGIFSGRPYEQYF. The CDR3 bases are TGTGCCAGCAGCTTAACCGGGATCTTTAGCGGGAGACCCTACGAGCAGTACTTC.

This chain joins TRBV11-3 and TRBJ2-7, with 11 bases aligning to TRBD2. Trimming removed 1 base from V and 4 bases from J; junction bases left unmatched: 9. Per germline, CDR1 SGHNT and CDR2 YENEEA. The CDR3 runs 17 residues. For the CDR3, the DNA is TGTGCCAGCAGCTTAGCAGATCCTCTAGCGGGGGGATACGAGCAGTACTTC. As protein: CASSLADPLAGGYEQYF.

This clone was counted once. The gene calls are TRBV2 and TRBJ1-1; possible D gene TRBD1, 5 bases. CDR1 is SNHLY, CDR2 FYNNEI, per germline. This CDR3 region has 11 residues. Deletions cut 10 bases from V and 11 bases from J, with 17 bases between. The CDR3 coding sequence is TGTGCCACCTTAGGAGGGGAAGGGGCTTTCTTT. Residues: CATLGGEGAFF.

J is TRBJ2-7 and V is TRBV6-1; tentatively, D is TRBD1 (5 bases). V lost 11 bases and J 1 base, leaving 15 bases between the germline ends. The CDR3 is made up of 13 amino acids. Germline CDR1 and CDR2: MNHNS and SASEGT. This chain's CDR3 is CAGNWGGSYEQYF. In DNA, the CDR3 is TGTGCCGGAAATTGGGGCGGTTCCTACGAGCAGTACTTC.

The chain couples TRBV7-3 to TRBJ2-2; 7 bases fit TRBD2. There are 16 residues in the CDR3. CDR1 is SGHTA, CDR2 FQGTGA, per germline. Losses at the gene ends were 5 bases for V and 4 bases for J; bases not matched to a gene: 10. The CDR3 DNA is TGTGCCAGCAGCGAAACCGGGACTATCGGCACCGGGGAGCTGTTTTTT. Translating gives CASSETGTIGTGELFF. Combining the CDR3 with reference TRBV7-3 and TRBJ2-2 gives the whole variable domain GAGVSQTPSNKVTEKGKYVELRCDPISGHTALYWYRQSLGQGPEFLIYFQGTGAADDSGLPNDRFFAVRPEGSVSTLKIQRTERGDSAVYLCASSETGTIGTGELFFGEGSRLTVL.

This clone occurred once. CDR3 in DNA: TGTGCCAGCAGTGAAAGACTAGACCTTCCGACCCAGTACTTC. Protein sequence: CASSERLDLPTQYF. V and J are TRBV2 and TRBJ2-5, with D perhaps matching TRBD2 (6 bases). This CDR3 comprises 14 residues. Looked up from germline, CDR1 is SNHLY and CDR2 is FYNNEI. The V end was cut by 2 bases, the J end by 7 bases, with 14 bases between.

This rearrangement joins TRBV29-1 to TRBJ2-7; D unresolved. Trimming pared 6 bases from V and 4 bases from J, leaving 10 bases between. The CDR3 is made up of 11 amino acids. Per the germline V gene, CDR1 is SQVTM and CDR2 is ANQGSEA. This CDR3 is CSVSDKYEQYF. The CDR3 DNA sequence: TGCAGCGTCTCAGACAAATACGAGCAGTACTTC.

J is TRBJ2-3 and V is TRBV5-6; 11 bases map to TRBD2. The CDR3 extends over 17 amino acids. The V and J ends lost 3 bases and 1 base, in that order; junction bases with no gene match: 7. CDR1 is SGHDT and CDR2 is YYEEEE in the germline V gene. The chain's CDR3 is CASSSPLSGGGTDTQYF. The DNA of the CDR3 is TGTGCCAGCAGCTCCCCACTTAGCGGGGGGGGCACAGATACGCAGTATTTT. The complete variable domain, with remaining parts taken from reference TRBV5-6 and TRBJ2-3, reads DAGVTQSPTHLIKTRGQQVTLRCSPKSGHDTVSWYQQALGQGPQFIFQYYEEEERQRGNFPDRFSGHQFPNYSSELNVNALLLGDSALYLCASSSPLSGGGTDTQYFGPGTRLTVL.

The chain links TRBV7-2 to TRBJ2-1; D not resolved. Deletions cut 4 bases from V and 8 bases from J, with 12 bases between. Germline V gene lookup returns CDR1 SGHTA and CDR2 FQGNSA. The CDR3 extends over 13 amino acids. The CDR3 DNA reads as TGTGCCAGCAGCTCTCGATATCGGGATGAGCAGTTCTTC. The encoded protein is CASSSRYRDEQFF. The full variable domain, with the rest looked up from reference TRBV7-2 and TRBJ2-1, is GAGVSQSPSNKVTEKGKDVELRCDPISGHTALYWYRQSLGQGLEFLIYFQGNSAPDKSGLPSDRFSAERTGGSVSTLTIQRTQQEDSAVYLCASSSRYRDEQFFGPGTRLTVL.

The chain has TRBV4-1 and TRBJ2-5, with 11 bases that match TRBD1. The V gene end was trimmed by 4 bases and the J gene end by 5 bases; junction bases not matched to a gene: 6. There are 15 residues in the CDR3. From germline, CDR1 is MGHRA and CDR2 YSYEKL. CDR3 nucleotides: TGCGCCAGCAGCCTTCGGACAGGGGGCGTTGAGACCCAGTACTTC. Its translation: CASSLRTGGVETQYF.

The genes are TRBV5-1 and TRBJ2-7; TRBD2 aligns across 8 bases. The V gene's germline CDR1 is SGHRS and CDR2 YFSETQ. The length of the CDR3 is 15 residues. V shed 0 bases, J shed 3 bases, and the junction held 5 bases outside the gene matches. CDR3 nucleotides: TGCGCCAGCAGCTTGGAAGCGGGGGCGTTCTACGAGCAGTACTTC. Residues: CASSLEAGAFYEQYF.

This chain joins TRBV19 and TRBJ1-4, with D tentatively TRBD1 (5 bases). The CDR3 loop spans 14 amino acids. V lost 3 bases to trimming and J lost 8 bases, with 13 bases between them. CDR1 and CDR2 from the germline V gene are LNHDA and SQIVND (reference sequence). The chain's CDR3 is CASSIQGFGEKLFF. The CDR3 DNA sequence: TGTGCCAGTAGTATCCAGGGCTTTGGGGAAAAACTGTTTTTT.

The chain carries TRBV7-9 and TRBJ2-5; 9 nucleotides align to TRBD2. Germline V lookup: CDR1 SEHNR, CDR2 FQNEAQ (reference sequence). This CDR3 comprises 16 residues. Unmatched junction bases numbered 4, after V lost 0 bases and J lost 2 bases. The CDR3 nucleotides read TGTGCCAGCAGCTTAGCGAGCGGGGGGCTACAAGAGACCCAGTACTTC. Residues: CASSLASGGLQETQYF.

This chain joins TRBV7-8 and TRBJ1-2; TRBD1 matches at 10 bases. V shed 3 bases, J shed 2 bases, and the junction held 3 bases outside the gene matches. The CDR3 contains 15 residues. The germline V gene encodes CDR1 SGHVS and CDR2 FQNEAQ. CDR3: CASSFKGQGNYGYTF. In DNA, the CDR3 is TGTGCCAGCAGCTTTAAGGGACAGGGGAACTATGGCTACACCTTC.

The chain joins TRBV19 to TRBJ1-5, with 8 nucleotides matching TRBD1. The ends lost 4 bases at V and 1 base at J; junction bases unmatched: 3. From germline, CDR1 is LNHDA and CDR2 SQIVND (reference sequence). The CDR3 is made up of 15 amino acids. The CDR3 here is CASSNHRGSNQPQHF. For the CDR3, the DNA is TGTGCCAGTAGTAACCACAGGGGGAGCAATCAGCCCCAGCATTTT. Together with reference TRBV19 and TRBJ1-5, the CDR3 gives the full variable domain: DGGITQSPKYLFRKEGQNVTLSCEQNLNHDAMYWYRQDPGQGLRLIYYSQIVNDFQKGDIAEGYSVSREKKESFPLTVTSAQKNPTAFYLCASSNHRGSNQPQHFGDGTRLSIL.

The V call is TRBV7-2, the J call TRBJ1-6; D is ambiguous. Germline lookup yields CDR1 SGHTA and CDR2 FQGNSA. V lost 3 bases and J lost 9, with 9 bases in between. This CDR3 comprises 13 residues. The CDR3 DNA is TGTGCCAGCAGCTTTATAGAGGGTTCACCCCTCCACTTT. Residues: CASSFIEGSPLHF.

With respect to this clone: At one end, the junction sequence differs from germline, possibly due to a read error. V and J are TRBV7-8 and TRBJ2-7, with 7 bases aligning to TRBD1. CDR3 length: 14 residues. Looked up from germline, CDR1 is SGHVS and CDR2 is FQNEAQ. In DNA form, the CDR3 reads TGTGCCAGCAGTTTAGAGGGGGCCATCTACGAGCAGTACTTC. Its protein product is CASSLEGAIYEQYF.